The source of this TCR beta chain is a study of CD8 T cells in ankylosing spondylitis. A quantitative 5'-RACE method, one with molecular barcodes, was used to make TCR beta libraries. One entry per CDR3 protein, called by TCRdb with MiXCR from the 5' RACE reads. Of roughly 700,000 distinct CDR3 sequences in the sample, around a fifth were seen once. General study points: Prior work had noted some motif variants in reactive arthritis blood and synovial fluid. Within ankylosing spondylitis blood, a TCR beta motif made up of eight highly homologous variants appeared to be characteristic. Reportedly, disease-linked clones are significantly enriched in ankylosing spondylitis patients' matched synovial fluid. Clones linked to the disease showed a CD8+ phenotype. They occurred at relatively low frequencies in peripheral blood.

Worth noting for this clonotype: Its antigen remains unknown.

The CDR3 is 16 residues long. Germline CDR1 is GTSNPN and CDR2 is SVGIG (reference sequence). The V segment lost 0 bases and the J segment 4 bases; nucleotides outside the gene matches: 6. The specimen was blood, either unsorted or a sorted T cell fraction (not recorded which). V is TRBV30 and J is TRBJ2-1, with TRBD2 matching over 10 bases. The TCR was taken from a male donor with ankylosing spondylitis. The CDR3 DNA follows: TGTGCCTGGAGTGTATCTAGCGGGAGAGTATACAATGAGCAGTTCTTC. Translated: CAWSVSSGRVYNEQFF.